A selection of T cell receptor beta chains follows, all from one sample in a study of OX40 agonist ivuxolimab in advanced cancers. Assay used: immunoSEQ multiplex PCR; TCRdb lists only in-frame clones, some missing. The top ten clones hold roughly 0.75% of a sample with some 70,000 clones, around 86% of them seen once. The source material was CD4+ or CD8+ T cells sorted from blood, sampled in a trial of the OX40 agonist ivuxolimab. These receptors all come from an adult with an advanced solid tumor such as melanoma, head and neck, liver or kidney cancer. Both conserved end residues are part of each CDR3. The order of the fields is D gene, clone size, V gene, J gene, CDR3 DNA, CDR3 protein. The D gene is left open where the match is weak. Size is stated for part of the rows, as once, few or many counts, or as a class when the clone is expanded.

D: .; size: .; V: TRBV7-9; J: TRBJ1-1; DNA: TGTGCCAGCAGCGCGTGGAGCACTGAAGCTTTCTTT; CDR3: CASSAWSTEAFF
D: .; size: .; V: TRBV11-2; J: TRBJ1-2; DNA: TGTGCCAGCAGCTTGATAGCTAACTCCGAATATGGCTACACCTTC; CDR3: CASSLIANSEYGYTF
D: TRBD1; size: .; V: TRBV19; J: TRBJ2-7; DNA: TGTGCCAGTAGTATCTCGGACAGGGGATGGGACGAGCAGTACTTC; CDR3: CASSISDRGWDEQYF
D: TRBD1; size: .; V: TRBV2; J: TRBJ2-5; DNA: TGTGCCAGCAGACCGACAGGGGTAGAGACCCAGTACTTC; CDR3: CASRPTGVETQYF
D: .; size: .; V: TRBV28; J: TRBJ2-5; DNA: TGTGCCAGCAGTTTACGGACCGGAGAGACCCAGTACTTC; CDR3: CASSLRTGETQYF
D: .; size: .; V: TRBV6-1; J: TRBJ2-7; DNA: TGTGCCAGCAGTGCTGGATCACAGGGAACCTACGAGCAGTACTTC; CDR3: CASSAGSQGTYEQYF
D: .; size: .; V: TRBV2; J: TRBJ2-1; DNA: TGTGCCAGTGCGGCGCGGGGCTACAATGAGCAGTTCTTC; CDR3: CASAARGYNEQFF
D: TRBD1; size: .; V: TRBV28; J: TRBJ2-2; DNA: TGTGCCAGCAGTGGCCCCAGGGGGCTTGGCGGGGAGCTGTTTTTT; CDR3: CASSGPRGLGGELFF
D: TRBD1; size: few; V: TRBV5-1; J: TRBJ1-1; DNA: TGCGCCAGCAGCTTGGGACAGGGGGGTCACACTGAAGCTTTCTTT; CDR3: CASSLGQGGHTEAFF
D: TRBD2; size: .; V: TRBV11-2; J: TRBJ2-7; DNA: TGTGCCAGCAGCTTAGAGCTAGCGGGAGGGTACGAGCAGTACTTC; CDR3: CASSLELAGGYEQYF
D: .; size: .; V: TRBV14; J: TRBJ1-1; DNA: TGTGCCAGCAGCCAAGAAGCATTCACTGAAGCTTTCTTT; CDR3: CASSQEAFTEAFF
D: TRBD2; size: .; V: TRBV19; J: TRBJ2-5; DNA: TGTGCCAGTAGTACAGGGACTAACGGGGTCCAAGAGACCCAGTACTTC; CDR3: CASSTGTNGVQETQYF
D: TRBD1; size: once; V: TRBV18; J: TRBJ1-1; DNA: TGTGCCAGCTCACCTTCGCAGGGGGCGGGAACTGAAGCTTTCTTT; CDR3: CASSPSQGAGTEAFF
D: TRBD2; size: .; V: TRBV10-3; J: TRBJ2-2; DNA: TGTGCCATCAGTTTCGGACTAGCGGGAGGGAAGGGCACCGGGGAGCTGTTTTTT; CDR3: CAISFGLAGGKGTGELFF
D: TRBD2; size: .; V: TRBV19; J: TRBJ2-1; DNA: TGTGCCAGTAGTATGGGGACTAGCGGGAGTTTTGAGCAGTTCTTC; CDR3: CASSMGTSGSFEQFF
D: .; size: .; V: TRBV2; J: TRBJ2-7; DNA: TGTGCCAGCAGTGAGAGTATTTACGAGCAGTACTTC; CDR3: CASSESIYEQYF
D: .; size: .; V: TRBV19; J: TRBJ2-3; DNA: TGTGCCTCCAATCTGAGATCCGGGTTGGGAGATACGCAGTATTTT; CDR3: CASNLRSGLGDTQYF
D: TRBD1; size: few; V: TRBV6-1; J: TRBJ1-2; DNA: TGTGCCAGCCTGGACAGGCCTCTTAAGGATGGCTACACCTTC; CDR3: CASLDRPLKDGYTF
D: .; size: .; V: TRBV15; J: TRBJ2-1; DNA: TGTGCCACCAGCGGGGACTTGCCTTCGGGGTATAAGTTTGAGCAGTTCTTC; CDR3: CATSGDLPSGYKFEQFF
D: TRBD1; size: .; V: TRBV5-1; J: TRBJ1-6; DNA: TGCGCCAGCAGCTCAACGGGACAGGGGAATTCACCCCTCCACTTT; CDR3: CASSSTGQGNSPLHF
D: .; size: .; V: TRBV6-4; J: TRBJ1-1; DNA: TGTGCCAGCAGTGAAAGGGGAATGAACACTGAAGCTTTCTTT; CDR3: CASSERGMNTEAFF
D: TRBD1; size: .; V: TRBV19; J: TRBJ1-1; DNA: TGTGCCAGTATTAGACAGGGACCGAACACTGAAGCTTTCTTT; CDR3: CASIRQGPNTEAFF
D: TRBD1; size: .; V: TRBV6-5; J: TRBJ2-5; DNA: TGTGCCAGCAGTTACTCGGGACAGCAATGGGAGACCCAGTACTTC; CDR3: CASSYSGQQWETQYF
D: .; size: .; V: TRBV14; J: TRBJ2-7; DNA: TGTGCCAGCAGCCTGGCGGGCGAGCAGTACTTC; CDR3: CASSLAGEQYF